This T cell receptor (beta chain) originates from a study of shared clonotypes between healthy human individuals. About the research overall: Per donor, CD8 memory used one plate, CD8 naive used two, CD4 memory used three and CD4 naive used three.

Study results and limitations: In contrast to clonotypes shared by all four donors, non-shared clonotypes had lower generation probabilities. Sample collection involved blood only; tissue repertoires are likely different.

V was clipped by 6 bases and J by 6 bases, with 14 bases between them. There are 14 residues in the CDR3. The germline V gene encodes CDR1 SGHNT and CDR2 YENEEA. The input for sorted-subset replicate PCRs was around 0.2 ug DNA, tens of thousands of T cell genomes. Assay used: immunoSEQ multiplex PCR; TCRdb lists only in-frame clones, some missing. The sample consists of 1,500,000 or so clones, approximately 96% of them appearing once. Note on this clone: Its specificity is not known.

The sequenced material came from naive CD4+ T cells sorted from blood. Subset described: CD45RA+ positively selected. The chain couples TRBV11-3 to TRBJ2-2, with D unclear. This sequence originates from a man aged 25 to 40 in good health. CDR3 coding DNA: TGTGCCAGCAGGTTTCGTTTAGGCGCCGGGGAGCTGTTTTTT. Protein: CASRFRLGAGELFF.